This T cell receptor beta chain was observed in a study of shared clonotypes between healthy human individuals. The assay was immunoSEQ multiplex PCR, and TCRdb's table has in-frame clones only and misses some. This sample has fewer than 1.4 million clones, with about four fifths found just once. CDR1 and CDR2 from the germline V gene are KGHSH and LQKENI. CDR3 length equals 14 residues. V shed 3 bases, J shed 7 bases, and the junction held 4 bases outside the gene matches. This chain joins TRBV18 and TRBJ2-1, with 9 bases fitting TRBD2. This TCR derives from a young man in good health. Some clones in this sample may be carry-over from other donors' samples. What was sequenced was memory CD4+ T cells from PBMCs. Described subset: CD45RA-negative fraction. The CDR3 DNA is TGTGCCAGCTCACCGACTAGCGGTGAGAATGAGCAGTTCTTC. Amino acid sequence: CASSPTSGENEQFF. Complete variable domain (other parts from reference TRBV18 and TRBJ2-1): NAGVMQNPRHLVRRRGQEARLRCSPMKGHSHVYWYRQLPEEGLKFMVYLQKENIIDESGMPKERFSAEFPKEGPSILRIQQVVRGDSAAYFCASSPTSGENEQFFGPGTRLTVL.